The sequence of this T cell receptor beta chain was determined in a study of blood T cell repertoires in COVID-19. Across the whole study: Specimens from acute and convalescent COVID-19 originated in the United States, Italy and Spain.

Original handling: Counts of nucleated cells, estimated from reference gene primer amplification, were obtained. Profiled with immunoSEQ multiplex PCR; TCRdb holds only in-frame clones, not every one. The V and J calls and clone size were taken over from that table, and D and trimming were inferred from the DNA. The table has around 150,000 clones, roughly 88% seen once. V gave up 6 bases and J gave up 7 bases; unmatched junction bases: 14. The CDR3 covers 15 residues. Germline assignment: CDR1 SQVTM and CDR2 ANQGSEA. The sequenced sample consisted of peripheral blood. V is TRBV29-1 and J is TRBJ1-2; 10 bases are a match to TRBD1. This clonotype was obtained from a woman of 80 years or more with active or convalescent COVID-19. DNA for the CDR3: TGCAGCGTCCATACGGGACAGGGGCCCTCCTCTGGCTACACCTTC. As protein: CSVHTGQGPSSGYTF. Together with reference TRBV29-1 and TRBJ1-2, the CDR3 gives the full variable domain: SAVISQKPSRDICQRGTSLTIQCQVDSQVTMMFWYRQQPGQSLTLIATANQGSEATYESGFVIDKFPISRPNLTFSTLTVSNMSPEDSSIYLCSVHTGQGPSSGYTFGSGTRLTVV.